This is a list of T cell receptor beta chains from one sample in a study of T cells in Graves' hyperthyroidism and ophthalmopathy. One entry per CDR3 protein results from TCRdb running MiXCR on the multiplex PCR reads. The table includes roughly 570,000 distinct CDR3 sequences, roughly 50% detected once. What was sequenced was peripheral blood or thyroid tissue (not recorded which). Receptor source: an adult woman with Graves' disease, either hyperthyroidism or ophthalmopathy (not recorded which). The CDR3 runs from the conserved cysteine through the conserved F or W. Each record gives: clone size, CDR3 length, D gene, J gene, V gene, CDR3 DNA, CDR3 protein. A D gene is named only where the DNA matches it firmly. The listing skips clone size in some rows; elsewhere it reads once, few, many or a size class.

few,14,-,TRBJ1-5,TRBV18,TGTGCCAGCTCCCCGGCAGGGCAAAATCAGCCCCAGCATTTT,CASSPAGQNQPQHF
-,18,-,TRBJ1-1,TRBV19,TGTGCCAGTAGTATGGATCGGGCAGGAAACTTCATGAACACTGAAGCTTTCTTT,CASSMDRAGNFMNTEAFF
-,14,TRBD1,TRBJ1-1,TRBV10-3,TGTGCCATCAGTCGACAGGGACTAGGCACTGAAGCTTTCTTT,CAISRQGLGTEAFF
many,14,TRBD1,TRBJ2-7,TRBV2,TGTGCCAGCAGTGAGGTTCTACAGGGGGGCGAGCAGTACTTC,CASSEVLQGGEQYF
many,16,-,TRBJ1-1,TRBV5-6,TGTGCCAGCAGCGCATTGGGCTTTGAGGTACGCACTGAAGCTTTCTTT,CASSALGFEVRTEAFF
-,16,TRBD1,TRBJ1-4,TRBV10-3,TGTGCCATCAGTGAGCCGGACAGGGCTGGGGGTGAAAAACTGTTTTTT,CAISEPDRAGGEKLFF
many,13,-,TRBJ2-7,TRBV4-1,TGCGCCAGCAGCCCCACTAATTCCTACGAGCAGTACTTC,CASSPTNSYEQYF
many,14,-,TRBJ2-2,TRBV7-6,TGTGCCAGCAGCTTAGTGGGGGACACCGGGGAGCTGTTTTTT,CASSLVGDTGELFF
-,17,-,TRBJ1-1,TRBV11-1,TGTGCCAGCAGCCGAGGGACCCCCCGACCGCTGAACACTGAAGCTTTCTTT,CASSRGTPRPLNTEAFF
-,14,-,TRBJ2-7,TRBV18,TGTGCCAGCTCACCACCGGCCGGAGATTACGAGCAGTACTTC,CASSPPAGDYEQYF